This T cell receptor (beta chain) was retrieved from a study of T-cell reconstitution after alpha-beta-depleted transplantation in children. Germline assignment: CDR1 SGHRS and CDR2 YFSETQ. The V and J ends lost 0 bases and 9 bases, in that order; junction bases with no gene match: 4. CDR3 length equals 15 residues. Concerning this clonotype itself: Its antigen is not identified.

Study results and limitations: The origin of high day-60 TCRbeta diversity in some patients lay in surviving recipient T cells and thymic progenitors. The main origin of T-cell counts and diversity one year after transplant was newly produced T cells. There were reportedly several hundred expanded graft clones from which alpha-beta T cells came about two months after transplant.

The TCRbeta library incorporated unique molecular identifiers. Via MiXCR, TCRdb re-called the PCR reads, giving one row per CDR3 protein. The data hold roughly 120,000 distinct CDR3 sequences, with 10% to 13% observed a single time. The sample was PBMCs, taken before TCRalphabeta/CD19-depleted stem cell transplant. The chain is built from TRBV5-1 and TRBJ2-1; TRBD2 matches at 12 bases. The receptor's source is a boy younger than 10 with acute lymphoblastic leukemia, due to receive a stem cell transplant. The CDR3 region has the DNA TGCGCCAGCAGCTTGGGACTAGCGGGAGAAGGTGAGCAGTTCTTC. Protein product: CASSLGLAGEGEQFF.